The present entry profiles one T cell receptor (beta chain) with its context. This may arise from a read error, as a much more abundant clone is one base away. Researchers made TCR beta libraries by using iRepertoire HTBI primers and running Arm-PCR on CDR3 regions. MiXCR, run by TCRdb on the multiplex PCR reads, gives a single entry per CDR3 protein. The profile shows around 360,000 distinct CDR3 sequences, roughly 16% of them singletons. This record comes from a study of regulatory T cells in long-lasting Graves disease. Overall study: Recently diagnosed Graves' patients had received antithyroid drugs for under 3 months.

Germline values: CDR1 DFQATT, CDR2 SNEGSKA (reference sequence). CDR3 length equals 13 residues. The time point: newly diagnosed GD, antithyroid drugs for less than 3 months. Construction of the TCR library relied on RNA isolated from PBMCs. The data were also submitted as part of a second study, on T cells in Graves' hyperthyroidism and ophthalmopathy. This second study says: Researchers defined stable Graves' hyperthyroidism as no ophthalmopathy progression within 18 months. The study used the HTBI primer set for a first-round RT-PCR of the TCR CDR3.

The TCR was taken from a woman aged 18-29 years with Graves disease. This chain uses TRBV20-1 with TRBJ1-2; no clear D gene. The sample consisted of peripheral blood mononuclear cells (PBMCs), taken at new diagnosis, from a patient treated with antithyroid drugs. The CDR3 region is CSAREGGNYSYTF. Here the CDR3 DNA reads TGCAGTGCTAGAGAAGGTGGGAACTATAGCTACACCTTC.